This T cell receptor beta chain was captured in a study of post-analysis software for immune sequencing data. Across the study: Included courses were relapsing-remitting and secondary progressive multiple sclerosis; progressive-relapsing multiple sclerosis was also included.

This clonotype was counted between two and nine times. The antigen remains undetermined. Whole-study results and caveats: Diversity measured as normalized Chao1 was significantly lower in multiple sclerosis patients than in controls. Batch-matched samples strongly co-clustered by F measure. The study found TRBV5-6, TRBV5-1 and TRBV20-1 among a few TRBV segments more frequent in patients than controls.

The TCR beta cDNA libraries carried unique molecular identifiers. The authors obtained about 520,000 cDNA molecules from roughly 1.1 to 9.2 million T cells. Each CDR3 protein is one row after TCRdb ran MiXCR on the PCR reads. The profile shows fewer than 700,000 distinct CDR3 sequences, 44% of them singletons. The CDR3 covers 16 residues. The junction had 14 bases not matched to a gene; V was cut back by 6 bases and J by 8 bases. The germline V gene encodes CDR1 LGHNA and CDR2 YNFKEQ. The sample consisted of blood. The chain carries TRBV4-2 and TRBJ2-1; 9 bases agree with TRBD2. The sequence came from a girl aged 10 to 17 with multiple sclerosis. CDR3 loop: CASSAGTSYLSDEQFF. CDR3 bases: TGTGCCAGCAGTGCCGGGACTAGCTATCTCTCCGATGAGCAGTTCTTC.